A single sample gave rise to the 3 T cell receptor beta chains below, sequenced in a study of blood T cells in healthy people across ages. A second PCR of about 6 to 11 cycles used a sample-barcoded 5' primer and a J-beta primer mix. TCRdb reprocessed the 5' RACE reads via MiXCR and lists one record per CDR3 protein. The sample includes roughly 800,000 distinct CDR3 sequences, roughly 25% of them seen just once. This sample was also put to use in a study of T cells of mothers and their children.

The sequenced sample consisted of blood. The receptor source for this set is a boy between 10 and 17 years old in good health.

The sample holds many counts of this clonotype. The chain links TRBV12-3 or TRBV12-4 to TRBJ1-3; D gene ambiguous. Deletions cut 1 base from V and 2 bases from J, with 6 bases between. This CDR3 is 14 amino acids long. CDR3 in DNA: TGTGCCAGCAGTTTAGGAGGAGCTGGAAACACCATATATTTT. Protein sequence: CASSLGGAGNTIYF.

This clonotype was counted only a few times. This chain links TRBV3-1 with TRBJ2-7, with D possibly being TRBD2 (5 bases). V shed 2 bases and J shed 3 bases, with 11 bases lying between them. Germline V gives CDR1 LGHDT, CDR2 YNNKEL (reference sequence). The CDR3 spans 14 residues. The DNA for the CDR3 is TGTGCCAGCAGCCAAAGGATGGGGAGCTACGAGCAGTACTTC. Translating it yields CASSQRMGSYEQYF.

The CDR3 DNA follows: TGTGCCACCAGTGATTCTCCAGGGCGAAGGCAGAACACTGAAGCTTTCTTT. This sequence encodes CATSDSPGRRQNTEAFF. This chain uses TRBV24-1 with TRBJ1-1, with D possibly matching TRBD1 (5 bases). The CDR3 totals 17 residues. Trimming stripped 2 bases from V and 1 base from J, with 16 bases between. The germline V gene has CDR1 KGHDR and CDR2 SFDVKD.